This TCR beta chain was profiled in a study of T cells after yellow fever vaccination (dated by TCRdb to the late 2010s). With regard to the full study: The SMART-Seq v4 Ultra Low Input RNA kit was used to prepare libraries from fractions with low cell numbers. To follow T-cell clones before and after both primary and booster YFV17D yellow fever vaccination, bulk TCR alpha and beta repertoires underwent longitudinal sequencing. Two healthy male donors, one aged 18 to 29 and one aged 30 to 40 years, made up the cohort. Bulk PBMC replicates and cell subsets were isolated from blood drawn at multiple timepoints before and after both primary and secondary immunization.

Results and caveats for the whole study, not just this receptor: Most clones expanded after primary vaccination were re-detected after the booster (96% of CD4 and 88% of CD8), suggesting broad memory maintenance. Computational filtering was needed because FACS-sorted repertoires could contain abundant contaminating clonotypes from the bulk population. The secondary T-cell response was found to be weaker but faster than the primary response, with a peak reached on day 5 rather than on day 15. A small share of clonotypes was detected in both CD4 and CD8 compartments, with the overlap likely arising from convergent recombination. Only a couple of donors were included in the study, so the extent to which the findings can be generalized is limited.

This clonotype has ten or more counts. Its antigen is not yet known. Nothing much larger sits one base from this clone, and base qualities are not available. TCR cDNA was synthesized by 5'RACE template switching, which introduced a universal primer site and unique molecular identifiers. Priming for cDNA synthesis came from both the TCR alpha and TCR beta constant segments. Library amplification used two PCR steps, and the second PCR step added sample barcodes and sequencing adapters. Libraries were sequenced on Illumina HiSeq 2500 (2x100 bp) or NovaSeq (2x150 bp). The source study handled its data this way. Demultiplexing of reads and collapsing into UMI consensus sequences were performed with MIGEC, and V(D)J alignment was carried out with MiXCR. Using edgeR on replicate PBMC samples, clonotypes were called vaccine-responding if FDR was below 0.01 and the log2 fold change was above 5 up to day 15. Bulk clonotypes were assigned CD4 or CD8 identity according to which sequenced CD4 or CD8 repertoire held them at higher abundance. In-frame beta chains were kept once TCRdb had trimmed the public reads at Q25 with fastp and called clones with MiXCR. Identical CDR3 proteins give one entry, which carries the most common genes and DNA. TCRdb's processing, not the study's, gives the V and J calls here. The sample data list about 110,000 distinct CDR3 sequences, and roughly 8.4% of these were observed just once. The ten most abundant clones make up about 25% of the sample.

For CDR1 and CDR2, the germline V gene lists LGHNA and YSLEER. Trimming removed 0 bases from V and 6 bases from J, leaving 12 bases between the germline ends. Reading from cysteine to phenylalanine, the CDR3 counts 14 amino acids. The read is trimmed to its CDR3 DNA, 42 bases read in frame from base 1. The treatment or condition label on this specimen signifies: live attenuated yellow fever vaccine strain. A standard Ficoll-Paque protocol was used to isolate PBMCs from peripheral blood. CD4 and CD8 T-cell fractions were isolated with Dynabeads CD4 and CD8 positive selection kits. RNA was extracted with TriZol from bulk PBMCs, CD4 and CD8 fractions, and dextramer-positive and dextramer-negative fractions.

The chain is made from TRBV4-3 and TRBJ2-7; TRBD2 could be the D gene, as 5 bases match. The specimen comprised CD8+ T cells sorted from PBMCs, sampled 45 days after the yellow fever booster vaccination. The sequence was obtained from a man aged 25-45 years who received the YFV17D yellow fever vaccine. The sequenced DNA is TGCGCCAGCAGCCAAGATAGGCTAGGAGGCGAGCAGTACTTC. This translates into CASSQDRLGGEQYF.